This TCR beta chain was obtained from a study of cytomegalovirus exposure and HLA in healthy donors. Broader study findings: 15,000 to 20,000 TCR beta sequences were associated with HLA alleles at 0.05 false discovery rate in a later analysis.

The PCR employed 60 Vbeta primers together with 13 Jbeta primers. In the source study's methods: In a later analysis, of some 80 million unique beta chains, roughly 9.9 million appeared in at least two donors. Generated by immunoSEQ multiplex PCR, the TCRdb table keeps only in-frame clones and is missing some. V, J and clone size derive from that table, while D and trimming were established from the DNA sequence. The repertoire holds about 130,000 clones, with roughly 80% as singletons. Germline V gene data show CDR1 as SGHNT and CDR2 as YYREEE (reference sequence). V lost 6 bases and J lost 0; bases outside the gene matches: 3. There are 13 residues in the CDR3. All donors participated as healthy donors of bone marrow. As for this clone: Antigen: not known.

The chain employs TRBV5-4 and TRBJ2-7; 7 bases are a match to TRBD2. The TCR sequence derives from a female donor in good health and CMV-seronegative. What was sequenced was PBMCs. The CDR3 DNA reads as TGTGCCAGCACCAAGCGGGACTCCTACGAGCAGTACTTC. Translated: CASTKRDSYEQYF.